A single sample is the source of the 2 T cell receptor beta chains below, sequenced in a study of T cells in localized non-small cell lung cancer. TCRdb's table, derived via immunoSEQ multiplex PCR, lists solely in-frame clones and lacks some. Of 45,000 to 55,000 clones in the sample, 70% to 80% were seen once. The specimen was peripheral blood, collected before any cancer treatment. These receptor sequences come from a man between 35 and 75 years old with stage I squamous cell lung carcinoma.

V and J are TRBV6-5 and TRBJ1-5; 7 bases are a match to TRBD1. Trimming at V came to 4 bases and at J to 4 bases, leaving 1 base not matched to a gene. The CDR3 runs to 13 residues. Germline CDR1 reads MNHEY; CDR2 reads SVGAGI. The CDR3 loop reads CASSSRGNQPQHF. CDR3 in DNA: TGTGCCAGCAGTTCCAGGGGGAATCAGCCCCAGCATTTT.

This clone was counted once. The chain recombines TRBV28 with TRBJ1-1, with D possibly matching TRBD1 (5 bases). V lost 4 bases, J lost 5 bases, and 17 bases lay in between. The CDR3 is 15 amino acids. Germline CDR1 MDHEN, CDR2 SYDVKM. The CDR3 coding sequence is TGTGCCAGCAGTTCCGGGGCCGGGGCTAATACTGAAGCTTTCTTT. This translates into CASSSGAGANTEAFF. Combining the CDR3 with reference TRBV28 and TRBJ1-1 gives the whole variable domain DVKVTQSSRYLVKRTGEKVFLECVQDMDHENMFWYRQDPGLGLRLIYFSYDVKMKEKGDIPEGYSVSREKKERFSLILESASTNQTSMYLCASSSGAGANTEAFFGQGTRLTVV.